These 30 T cell receptor beta chains were sequenced from one sample in a study of Ad26.COV2.S vaccination and SARS-CoV-2 variants. This table comes from immunoSEQ multiplex PCR, and its TCRdb copy is limited to in-frame clones, with some not included. The sample carries 300,000 to 400,000 clones, about 92% recorded once. The source was peripheral blood, collected after recovery from COVID-19. All receptors come from a human donor who had recovered from COVID-19.

The chain is built from TRBV25-1 and TRBJ2-2, with D tentatively TRBD2 (6 bases). This CDR3 region has 12 residues. The V and J ends lost 5 bases and 5 bases respectively, with 6 bases between them. Germline values: CDR1 MGHDK, CDR2 SYGVNS. DNA for the CDR3: TGTGCCAGCAGTCGGGGGACCGGGGAGCTGTTTTTT. It yields the protein CASSRGTGELFF.

The rearrangement uses TRBV2 and TRBJ1-1, with unresolved D. The CDR3 sequence is 10 residues long. Trimming removed 7 bases from V and 10 bases from J, with 10 bases in between. In germline, CDR1 is SNHLY, CDR2 FYNNEI. For the CDR3, the DNA is TGTGCCAGCACCACCTCGGGAGCTTTCTTT. Translating it yields CASTTSGAFF.

This clone was counted once. The same CDR3 arises from other DNA sequences in this sample as well. V and J are TRBV6-2 or TRBV6-3 and TRBJ2-1; D call uncertain. There are 14 residues in the CDR3. The ends were cut back, 0 bases at V and 4 bases at J, with 7 bases in the middle. Germline assignment: CDR1 MNHEY and CDR2 SVGEGT. The CDR3 protein is CASSYSGGYNEQFF. CDR3 DNA sequence: TGTGCCAGCAGTTACTCGGGCGGTTACAATGAGCAGTTCTTC.

The chain combines TRBV24-1 with TRBJ2-2, with D possibly being TRBD2 (6 bases). The CDR3 is 15 amino acids. CDR1 and CDR2 (germline): KGHDR, SFDVKD. Trimming left V 5 bases short and J 6 bases short, with 15 bases between. CDR3 protein: CATSASPEGPGELFF. The CDR3 DNA follows: TGTGCCACCAGTGCTTCACCGGAGGGCCCCGGGGAGCTGTTTTTT.

Notes on this clone: Other DNA sequences in the sample encode the same CDR3. This chain uses TRBV27 with TRBJ2-1; D is unresolved. In germline, CDR1 is MNHEY, CDR2 SMNVEV (reference sequence). V was shortened by 6 bases and J by 2 bases, with 8 bases between the two germline ends. This CDR3 is 13 amino acids long. The chain's CDR3 is CASSPPPYNEQFF. For the CDR3, the DNA is TGTGCCAGCAGCCCACCCCCCTACAATGAGCAGTTCTTC.

The chain links TRBV4-3 to TRBJ1-6, with D unresolved. The V end lost 0 bases, the J end lost 6 bases, and 15 bases lay between the germline ends. The CDR3 extends over 17 amino acids. Germline V gene lookup returns CDR1 LGHNA and CDR2 YSLEER. The chain's CDR3 is CASSQDAGSGFNSPLHF. The CDR3 DNA is TGCGCCAGCAGCCAAGATGCCGGGAGCGGGTTTAATTCACCCCTCCACTTT.

The chain is built from TRBV11-2 and TRBJ2-1; TRBD1 might be the D (5 bases). Germline V gene sequence: CDR1 SGHAT, CDR2 FQNNGV. Trimming took 1 base from V and 7 from J, leaving 11 bases between them. CDR3 length equals 14 residues. CDR3 DNA sequence: TGTGCCAGCAGCTTAGGCCAGGGTTGGAATGAGCAGTTCTTC. Translating gives CASSLGQGWNEQFF.

The rearrangement links TRBV6-2 or TRBV6-3 to TRBJ2-7; 8 bases are a match to TRBD1. CDR1 is MNHEY and CDR2 is SVGEGT in the germline V gene. There are 14 residues in the CDR3. J was trimmed by 2 bases and V by 5 bases; bases with no gene match: 5. The CDR3 sequence is CASSTPGQAYEQYF. CDR3 nucleotides: TGTGCCAGCAGTACTCCGGGACAGGCCTACGAGCAGTACTTC.

Concerning this clone itself: Because it lacks the conserved phenylalanine or tryptophan at the end, this CDR3 is likely a read error. It is unclear where the CDR3 begins or ends on the DNA, so no DNA is shown, and the CDR3 is as TCRdb lists it. The V gene is TRBV10-1, the J gene TRBJ2-4. Ends included, the CDR3 has 12 residues. Germline CDR1 and CDR2: WNHNN and SYGVQD (reference sequence). The chain's CDR3 is CASSDYGGTGAP.

This rearrangement joins TRBV10-3 to TRBJ1-2; 7 positions match TRBD1. J was trimmed by 0 bases and V by 6 bases; bases with no gene match: 7. The CDR3 consists of 15 residues. Germline V gene lookup returns CDR1 ENHRY and CDR2 SYGVKD. The CDR3 DNA follows: TGTGCCATCAGACCGGACAGGCCTTCTAACTATGGCTACACCTTC. Protein product: CAIRPDRPSNYGYTF.

The chain carries TRBV12-5 and TRBJ1-1; D not resolved. The CDR3 length is 14 residues. The germline V gene has CDR1 LGHNT and CDR2 FRNRAP. Trimming took off 1 base at V and 1 base at J, with 7 bases between the two ends. CDR3 coding DNA: TGTGCTAGTGGTTTGGGGCAGAGGAACACTGAAGCTTTCTTT. Translating it yields CASGLGQRNTEAFF. The complete variable domain, with remaining parts taken from reference TRBV12-5 and TRBJ1-1, reads DARVTQTPRHKVTEMGQEVTMRCQPILGHNTVFWYRQTMMQGLELLAYFRNRAPLDDSGMPKDRFSAEMPDATLATLKIQPSEPRDSAVYFCASGLGQRNTEAFFGQGTRLTVV.

V and J are TRBV28 and TRBJ1-1; D is possibly TRBD1 (5 bases). The CDR3 totals 15 residues. CDR1 MDHEN and CDR2 SYDVKM come from the germline V gene. Trimming stripped 8 bases from V and 1 base from J, with 17 bases between. The CDR3 reads CASLESLGPNTEAFF. The CDR3 nucleotides read TGTGCCAGCCTAGAATCTCTGGGACCGAACACTGAAGCTTTCTTT.

About this clone itself: The junction shows a germline mismatch at one end, possibly a read error. This sequence joins TRBV7-7 and TRBJ1-4; D remains ambiguous. CDR3 length equals 16 residues. Germline V CDR1 and CDR2: SSHAT, FNYEAQ (reference sequence). The CDR3 sequence: CASSLWQVNTNEKLFF. CDR3 sequence (DNA): TGTGCTAGCAGCTTATGGCAGGTAAATACTAATGAAAAACTGTTTTTT.

This rearrangement joins TRBV4-1 to TRBJ1-6; 9 bases are shared with TRBD1. The germline V gene encodes CDR1 MGHRA and CDR2 YSYEKL. V lost 2 bases, J lost 4 bases, and 15 bases stayed unmatched. The CDR3 runs 20 residues. The CDR3 sequence: CASSQLSGTGSQAYNSPLHF. DNA of the CDR3: TGCGCCAGCAGCCAACTATCCGGGACAGGGAGCCAAGCATATAATTCACCCCTCCACTTT.

V gene TRBV19 combines with J gene TRBJ2-1, with 13 nucleotides matching TRBD2. Trimming removed 5 bases from V and 10 bases from J; junction bases left unmatched: 11. Per germline, CDR1 LNHDA and CDR2 SQIVND (reference sequence). This CDR3 is built from 16 residues. This CDR3 is CASSLGGLAGAEEQFF. As DNA, the CDR3 is TGTGCCAGTAGTTTGGGCGGACTAGCGGGGGCCGAAGAGCAGTTCTTC.

The rearrangement links TRBV11-2 to TRBJ2-5, with 8 bases aligning to TRBD2. The CDR3 is made up of 16 amino acids. V lost 5 bases, J lost 1 base, and 9 bases stayed unmatched. The germline V gene encodes CDR1 SGHAT and CDR2 FQNNGV. CDR3 region: CASSPTHSGGQETQYF. The DNA of the CDR3 is TGTGCCAGCAGCCCCACCCACAGCGGGGGCCAAGAGACCCAGTACTTC.

This chain joins TRBV4-3 and TRBJ2-3; D possibly corresponds to TRBD2 (6 bases). The germline gives CDR1 LGHNA, CDR2 YSLEER. CDR3 length: 14 residues. The V and J ends lost 1 base and 4 bases respectively, with 9 bases between them. The CDR3 sequence is CASSQVEGPDTQYF. The DNA of the CDR3 is TGCGCCAGCAGCCAAGTGGAGGGGCCAGATACGCAGTATTTT.

The chain carries TRBV6-5 and TRBJ1-3; 8 positions agree with TRBD1. This CDR3 has 16 residues. With V trimmed by 0 bases and J by 3 bases, 4 bases remained unmatched. The germline V gene has CDR1 MNHEY and CDR2 SVGAGI. CDR3 sequence reads: CASSYSPGGGGNTIYF. CDR3 nucleotide sequence: TGTGCCAGCAGTTACTCCCCAGGGGGCGGTGGAAACACCATATATTTT.

V is TRBV19 and J is TRBJ1-1; 9 nucleotides line up with TRBD1. Looked up from germline, CDR1 is LNHDA and CDR2 is SQIVND (reference sequence). V gave up 5 bases and J gave up 6 bases; unmatched junction bases: 13. The CDR3 is made up of 16 amino acids. Written as DNA, the CDR3 is TGTGCCAGTAGTGCCCCGGGACAGGGCCGGGAGGCTGAAGCTTTCTTT. This gives the protein CASSAPGQGREAEAFF.

The J gene is TRBJ1-2, the V gene TRBV12-3 or TRBV12-4; 7 bases are a match to TRBD1. Trimming cost V 1 base and J 8 bases; bases outside gene matches: 4. The CDR3 is 13 amino acids. The CDR3 sequence: CASSLGGTEGYTF. As DNA, the CDR3 is TGTGCCAGCAGTTTAGGCGGGACAGAAGGCTACACCTTC.

The chain recombines TRBV10-3 with TRBJ1-1; D ambiguous. The length of the CDR3 is 12 residues. Trimming shortened V by 10 bases and J by 4 bases, and 13 bases separated the two germline ends. Germline V lookup: CDR1 ENHRY, CDR2 SYGVKD. CDR3 amino acids: CATSRSGTEAFF. CDR3 bases: TGTGCCACCAGCCGTTCTGGCACTGAAGCTTTCTTT.

This chain uses TRBV7-2 with TRBJ2-3; D gene ambiguous. The germline V gene has CDR1 SGHTA and CDR2 FQGNSA. The CDR3 sequence is 16 residues long. V lost 6 bases and J lost 0, with 16 bases in between. CDR3 in DNA: TGTGCCAGCAGTTCTTACAGCGTTACTAGCACAGATACGCAGTATTTT. Amino acids: CASSSYSVTSTDTQYF.

The chain is built from TRBV4-1 and TRBJ2-1; D is possibly TRBD1 (5 bases). This CDR3 region has 16 residues. Looked up from germline, CDR1 is MGHRA and CDR2 is YSYEKL. V lost 3 bases to trimming and J lost 5 bases, with 17 bases between them. CDR3 sequence (DNA): TGCGCCAGCAGCCAGACCAGGGCTAGTTGGAACAATGAGCAGTTCTTC. It encodes CASSQTRASWNNEQFF.

This clone appeared a single time. The V gene is TRBV19, the J gene TRBJ1-1; the match to TRBD1 covers 7 bases. The V gene end was trimmed by 5 bases and the J gene end by 8 bases; junction bases not matched to a gene: 23. The CDR3 runs to 18 residues. Germline V gene sequence: CDR1 LNHDA, CDR2 SQIVND (reference sequence). The CDR3 DNA reads as TGTGCCAGTAGTCGGGTCAGGGGGTCGGGGGACAACGGACGGGAAGCTTTCTTT. As protein: CASSRVRGSGDNGREAFF. Variable domain in full (rest from reference TRBV19 and TRBJ1-1): DGGITQSPKYLFRKEGQNVTLSCEQNLNHDAMYWYRQDPGQGLRLIYYSQIVNDFQKGDIAEGYSVSREKKESFPLTVTSAQKNPTAFYLCASSRVRGSGDNGREAFFGQGTRLTVV.

The J gene is TRBJ1-5, the V gene TRBV7-6; D is perhaps TRBD1 (5 bases). From germline, CDR1 is SGHVS and CDR2 FNYEAQ. This CDR3 is built from 15 residues. Trimming stripped 2 bases from V and 0 bases from J, with 8 bases between. The CDR3 sequence is CASSLLGASNQPQHF. CDR3 sequence (DNA): TGTGCCAGCAGCTTACTCGGGGCTAGCAATCAGCCCCAGCATTTT. Complete variable domain (other parts from reference TRBV7-6 and TRBJ1-5): GAGVSQSPRYKVTKRGQDVALRCDPISGHVSLYWYRQALGQGPEFLTYFNYEAQQDKSGLPNDRFSAERPEGSISTLTIQRTEQRDSAMYRCASSLLGASNQPQHFGDGTRLSIL.

This rearrangement joins TRBV9 to TRBJ1-5; weak D call: TRBD1 (5 bases). The CDR3 runs to 15 residues. The germline V gene has CDR1 SGDLS and CDR2 YYNGEE. V lost 4 bases, J lost 4 bases, and 15 bases lay in between. The CDR3 loop is CASSPGTAPNQPQHF. As DNA, the CDR3 is TGTGCCAGCAGCCCAGGGACCGCACCTAATCAGCCCCAGCATTTT.

This clone was detected once. The chain couples TRBV7-9 to TRBJ1-2, with 7 bases matching TRBD1. The CDR3 covers 18 residues. The germline CDR1 and CDR2 sequences are SEHNR and FQNEAQ (reference sequence). The V gene end was trimmed by 5 bases and the J gene end by 3 bases; junction bases not matched to a gene: 18. CDR3 sequence: CASSAQGQSDTTDYGYTF. CDR3 sequence (DNA): TGTGCCAGCAGCGCTCAGGGACAGTCTGATACCACCGACTATGGCTACACCTTC.

In this sample, this clone turned up a few times. This chain connects TRBV4-1 to TRBJ2-7; TRBD1 or TRBD2 may be the D gene (5 bases each). The CDR3 runs to 16 residues. Germline CDR1 MGHRA, CDR2 YSYEKL. V was clipped by 2 bases and J by 1 base, with 15 bases between them. CDR3: CASSQPGASFSYEQYF. In DNA form, the CDR3 reads TGCGCCAGCAGCCAACCCGGGGCATCTTTTTCCTACGAGCAGTACTTC.

V and J are TRBV2 and TRBJ2-3; the D is unclear. This CDR3 region has 13 residues. V gave up 6 bases and J gave up 4 bases, with 11 bases separating them. The germline V gene has CDR1 SNHLY and CDR2 FYNNEI. The CDR3: CASSTDVPDTQYF. CDR3 coding DNA: TGTGCCAGCAGCACCGATGTCCCAGATACGCAGTATTTT.

V is TRBV10-2 and J is TRBJ2-3, with D unresolved. V was cut by 6 bases and J by 4 bases, with 11 bases left in between. Germline loops: CDR1 WSHSY, CDR2 SAAADI. The CDR3 contains 13 residues. Written as DNA, the CDR3 is TGCGCCAGCAGGCTAGATCAGCCAGATACGCAGTATTTT. Protein sequence: CASRLDQPDTQYF.